These 8 T cell receptor beta chains were all obtained from the same sample, sequenced in a study of T cells in Graves' hyperthyroidism and ophthalmopathy. Amplified TCR beta CDR3 regions derived from RNA transcripts. Initially, a first-round RT-PCR of the TCR CDR3 employed the HTBI primer set. TCRdb fed the multiplex PCR reads into MiXCR, producing one record per CDR3 protein. The repertoire has 200,000 to 300,000 distinct CDR3 sequences, about a sixth of them found once; the top ten carry 25% to 30%. Source material: blood. The receptors stem from a woman between 18 and 29 years old with Graves' ophthalmopathy.

This clonotype appeared many times. The rearrangement uses TRBV3-1 and TRBJ1-5; D is ambiguous. The CDR3 spans 13 residues. Germline V lookup: CDR1 LGHDT, CDR2 YNNKEL (reference sequence). V gave up 1 base and J gave up 6 bases, with 7 bases separating them. In DNA form, the CDR3 reads TGTGCCAGCAGCCAAGCATACGGTCAGCCCCAGCATTTT. It specifies CASSQAYGQPQHF. The variable domain in full, with the rest retrieved from reference TRBV3-1 and TRBJ1-5, is DTAVSQTPKYLVTQMGNDKSIKCEQNLGHDTMYWYKQDSKKFLKIMFSYNNKELIINETVPNRFSPKSPDKAHLNLHINSLELGDSAVYFCASSQAYGQPQHFGDGTRLSIL.

This clonotype was counted many times. The chain's CDR3 is CASSLGLRQADTEAFF. The CDR3 nucleotides read TGTGCCAGCAGCTTAGGGCTTCGGCAGGCGGACACTGAAGCTTTCTTT. The J gene is TRBJ1-1, the V gene TRBV11-3; D is ambiguous. Trimming stripped 1 base from V and 3 bases from J, with 15 bases between. Germline V gene data show CDR1 as SGHNT and CDR2 as YENEEA. The length of the CDR3 is 16 residues.

This clonotype was counted many times. The chain links TRBV2 to TRBJ2-1, with 10 bases fitting TRBD2. The CDR3 contains 15 residues. The J segment lost 9 bases and the V segment lost 4 bases, leaving 9 bases of the junction unmatched. Germline V gene sequence: CDR1 SNHLY, CDR2 FYNNEI. The CDR3: CASSAPSGRASEQFF. Here the CDR3 DNA reads TGTGCCAGCAGTGCCCCCAGCGGGAGGGCCAGTGAGCAGTTCTTC.

The chain joins TRBV28 to TRBJ2-3; 10 bases are shared with TRBD2. The CDR3 spans 17 residues. Germline V CDR1 and CDR2: MDHEN, SYDVKM. V lost 5 bases to trimming and J lost 0 bases; unmatched junction nucleotides: 8. The CDR3 is CASSTRLGLASTDTQYF. In nucleotides, the CDR3 is TGTGCCAGCAGTACACGCCTGGGACTAGCGAGCACAGATACGCAGTATTTT.

This rearrangement joins TRBV10-3 to TRBJ1-2; the match to TRBD1 covers 8 bases. Trimming removed 10 bases from V and 0 bases from J; junction bases left unmatched: 4. Germline assignment: CDR1 ENHRY and CDR2 SYGVKD. The CDR3 sequence is 13 residues long. CDR3 amino acids: CATRGPTNYGYTF. DNA for the CDR3: TGTGCCACCAGGGGGCCGACTAACTATGGCTACACCTTC.

On this clonotype itself: At one end, the junction sequence differs from germline, possibly due to a read error. This chain connects TRBV6-2 or TRBV6-3 to TRBJ2-3, with 9 bases matching TRBD2. CDR3 length: 16 amino acids. Germline V lookup: CDR1 MNHEY, CDR2 SVGEGT. CDR3 sequence (DNA): TGTGCCAGCAGTTACTCTAGAGCGGGGGGCACAGATGCGCAGTATTTT. It translates to CASSYSRAGGTDAQYF.

This clonotype has ten or more counts. This chain joins TRBV27 and TRBJ1-1; D is ambiguous. V shed 6 bases and J shed 1 base, with 27 bases lying between them. This CDR3 contains 19 residues. The germline gives CDR1 MNHEY, CDR2 SMNVEV (reference sequence). CDR3 bases: TGTGCCAGCAGACCCGGGCGGCGGGGAATGCCCTTTGGGAACACTGAAGCTTTCTTT. Translated: CASRPGRRGMPFGNTEAFF.

This clonotype showed up many times. This chain connects TRBV28 to TRBJ1-1; D gene uncertain. This CDR3 is 13 amino acids long. V was shortened by 8 bases and J by 1 base, with 11 bases between the two germline ends. CDR1 is MDHEN, CDR2 SYDVKM, per germline. The CDR3 DNA is TGTGCCAGCCAGATCGCGGGGAACACTGAAGCTTTCTTT. It is translated as CASQIAGNTEAFF.